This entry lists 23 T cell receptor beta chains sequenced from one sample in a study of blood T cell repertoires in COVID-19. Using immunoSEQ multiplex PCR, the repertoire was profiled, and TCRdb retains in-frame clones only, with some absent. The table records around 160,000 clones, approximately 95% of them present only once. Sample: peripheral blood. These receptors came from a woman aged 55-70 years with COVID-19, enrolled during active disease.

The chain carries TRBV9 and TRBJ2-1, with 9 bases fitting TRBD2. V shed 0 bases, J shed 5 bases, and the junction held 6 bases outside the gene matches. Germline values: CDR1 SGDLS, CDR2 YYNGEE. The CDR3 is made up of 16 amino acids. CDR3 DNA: TGTGCCAGCAGCGTAGCTCCGCTAGCGGGGAACAATGAGCAGTTCTTC. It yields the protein CASSVAPLAGNNEQFF.

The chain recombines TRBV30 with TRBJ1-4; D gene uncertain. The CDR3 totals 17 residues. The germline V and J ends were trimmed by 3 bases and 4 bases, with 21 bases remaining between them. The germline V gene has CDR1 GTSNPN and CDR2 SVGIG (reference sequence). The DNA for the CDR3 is TGTGCCTGGAGCTTTAGTTCCTCATCGGTCTATAATGAAAAACTGTTTTTT. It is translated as CAWSFSSSSVYNEKLFF. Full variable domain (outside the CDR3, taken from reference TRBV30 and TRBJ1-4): SQTIHQWPATLVQPVGSPLSLECTVEGTSNPNLYWYRQAAGRGLQLLFYSVGIGQISSEVPQNLSASRPQDRQFILSSKKLLLSDSGFYLCAWSFSSSSVYNEKLFFGSGTQLSVL.

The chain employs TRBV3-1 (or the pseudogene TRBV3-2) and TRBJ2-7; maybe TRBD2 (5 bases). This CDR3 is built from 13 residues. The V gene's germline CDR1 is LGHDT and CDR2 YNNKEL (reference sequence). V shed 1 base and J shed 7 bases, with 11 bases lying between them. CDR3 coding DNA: TGTGCCAGCAGCCAAGTCAGAACGGGGGAGCAGTACTTC. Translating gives CASSQVRTGEQYF.

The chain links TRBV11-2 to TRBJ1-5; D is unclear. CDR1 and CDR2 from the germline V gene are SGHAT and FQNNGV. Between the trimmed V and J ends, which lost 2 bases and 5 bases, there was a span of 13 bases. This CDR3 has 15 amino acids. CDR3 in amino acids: CASSLSTRVDQPQHF. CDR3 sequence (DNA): TGTGCCAGCAGCTTATCAACCCGGGTCGATCAGCCCCAGCATTTT.

For the CDR3, the DNA is TGTGCCAGCGCCGCGTACAGCAACTCCTACGAGCAGTACTTC. It codes for CASAAYSNSYEQYF. The V call is TRBV6-5, the J call TRBJ2-7; D not certain. Germline CDR1 reads MNHEY; CDR2 reads SVGAGI. The V end lost 8 bases, the J end lost 0 bases, and 14 bases lay between the germline ends. This CDR3 is 14 amino acids long.

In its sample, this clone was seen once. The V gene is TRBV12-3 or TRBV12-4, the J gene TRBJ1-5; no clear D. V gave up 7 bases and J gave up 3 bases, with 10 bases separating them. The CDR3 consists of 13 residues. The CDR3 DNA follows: TGTGCCAGCACACCGGGGAACAATCAGCCCCAGCATTTT. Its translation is CASTPGNNQPQHF.

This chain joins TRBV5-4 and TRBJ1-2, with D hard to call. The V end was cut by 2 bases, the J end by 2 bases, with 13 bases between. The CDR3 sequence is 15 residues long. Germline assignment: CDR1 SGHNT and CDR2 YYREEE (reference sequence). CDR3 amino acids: CASSFWAALNYGYTF. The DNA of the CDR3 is TGTGCCAGCAGCTTTTGGGCAGCCCTAAACTATGGCTACACCTTC.

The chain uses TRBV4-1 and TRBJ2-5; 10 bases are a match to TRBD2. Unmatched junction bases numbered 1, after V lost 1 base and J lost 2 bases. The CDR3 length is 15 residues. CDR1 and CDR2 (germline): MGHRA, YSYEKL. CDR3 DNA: TGCGCCAGCAGCCAAGGTAGCGGGGGGCAAGAGACCCAGTACTTC. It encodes CASSQGSGGQETQYF.

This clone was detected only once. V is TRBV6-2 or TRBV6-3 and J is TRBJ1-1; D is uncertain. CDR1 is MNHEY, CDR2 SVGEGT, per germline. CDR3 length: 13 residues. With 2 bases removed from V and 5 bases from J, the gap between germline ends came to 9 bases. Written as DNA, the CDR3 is TGTGCCAGCAGTTACGCCCTGACTACTGAAGCTTTCTTT. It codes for CASSYALTTEAFF.

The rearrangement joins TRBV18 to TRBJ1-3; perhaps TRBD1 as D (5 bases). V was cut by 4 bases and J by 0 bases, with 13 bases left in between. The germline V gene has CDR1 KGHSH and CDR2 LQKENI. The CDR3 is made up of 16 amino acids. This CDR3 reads CASSLGTTSSGNTIYF. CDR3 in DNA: TGTGCCAGCTCACTAGGGACGACTAGCTCTGGAAACACCATATATTTT.

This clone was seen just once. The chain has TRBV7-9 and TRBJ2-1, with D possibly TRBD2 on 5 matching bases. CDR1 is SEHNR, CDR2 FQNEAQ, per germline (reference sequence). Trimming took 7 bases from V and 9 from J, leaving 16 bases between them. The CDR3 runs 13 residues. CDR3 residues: CASMPPNRGEQFF. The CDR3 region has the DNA TGTGCCAGCATGCCTCCCAATCGGGGTGAGCAGTTCTTC.

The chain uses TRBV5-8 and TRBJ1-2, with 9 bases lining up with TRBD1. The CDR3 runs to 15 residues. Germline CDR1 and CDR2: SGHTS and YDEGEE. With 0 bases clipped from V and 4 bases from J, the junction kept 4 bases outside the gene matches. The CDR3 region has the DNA TGTGCCAGCAGCTTGGCTCCGGGACAGGGCTATGGCTACACCTTC. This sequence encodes CASSLAPGQGYGYTF.

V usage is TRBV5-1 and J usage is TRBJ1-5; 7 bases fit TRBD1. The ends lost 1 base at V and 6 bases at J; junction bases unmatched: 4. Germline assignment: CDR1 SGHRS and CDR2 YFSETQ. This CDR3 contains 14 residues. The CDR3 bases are TGCGCCAGCAGCTTGACAGGGGTGTCTCAGCCCCAGCATTTT. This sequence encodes CASSLTGVSQPQHF.

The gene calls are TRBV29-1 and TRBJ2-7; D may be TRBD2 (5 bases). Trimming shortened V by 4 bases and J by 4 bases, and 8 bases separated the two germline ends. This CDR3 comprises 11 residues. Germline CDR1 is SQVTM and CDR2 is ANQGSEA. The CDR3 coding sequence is TGCAGCGTTGCCCCGGGATACGAGCAGTACTTC. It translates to CSVAPGYEQYF.

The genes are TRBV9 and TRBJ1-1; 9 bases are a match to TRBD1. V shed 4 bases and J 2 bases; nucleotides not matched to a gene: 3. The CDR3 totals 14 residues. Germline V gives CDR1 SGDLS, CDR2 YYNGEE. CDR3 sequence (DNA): TGTGCCAGCAGCTTGGGACAGGGAAACACTGAAGCTTTCTTT. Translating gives CASSLGQGNTEAFF. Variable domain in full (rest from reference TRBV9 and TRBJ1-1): DSGVTQTPKHLITATGQRVTLRCSPRSGDLSVYWYQQSLDQGLQFLIQYYNGEERAKGNILERFSAQQFPDLHSELNLSSLELGDSALYFCASSLGQGNTEAFFGQGTRLTVV.

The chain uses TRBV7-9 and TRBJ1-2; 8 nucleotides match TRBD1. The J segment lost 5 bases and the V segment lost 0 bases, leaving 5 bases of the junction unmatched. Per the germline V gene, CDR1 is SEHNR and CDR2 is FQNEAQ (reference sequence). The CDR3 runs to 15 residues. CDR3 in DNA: TGTGCCAGCAGCTTAGCCCTGGACAGGGAGTATGGCTACACCTTC. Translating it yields CASSLALDREYGYTF.

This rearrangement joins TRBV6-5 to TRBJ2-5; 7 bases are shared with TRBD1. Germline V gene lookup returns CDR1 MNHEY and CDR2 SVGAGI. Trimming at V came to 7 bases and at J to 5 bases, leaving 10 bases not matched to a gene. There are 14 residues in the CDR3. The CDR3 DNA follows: TGTGCCAGCAAGCCTGACAGGGTGTGGGAGACCCAGTACTTC. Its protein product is CASKPDRVWETQYF.

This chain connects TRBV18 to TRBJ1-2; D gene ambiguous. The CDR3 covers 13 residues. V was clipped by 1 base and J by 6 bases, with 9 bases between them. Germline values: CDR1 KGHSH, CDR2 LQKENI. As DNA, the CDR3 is TGTGCCAGCTCACCACGGCAGTCCGATGGCTACACCTTC. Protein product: CASSPRQSDGYTF.

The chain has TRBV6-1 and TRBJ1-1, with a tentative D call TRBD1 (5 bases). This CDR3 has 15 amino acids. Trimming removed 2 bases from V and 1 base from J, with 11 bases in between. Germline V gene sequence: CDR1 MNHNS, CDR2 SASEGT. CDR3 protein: CASSEPGRGNTEAFF. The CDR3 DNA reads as TGTGCCAGCAGTGAACCGGGGAGGGGGAACACTGAAGCTTTCTTT.

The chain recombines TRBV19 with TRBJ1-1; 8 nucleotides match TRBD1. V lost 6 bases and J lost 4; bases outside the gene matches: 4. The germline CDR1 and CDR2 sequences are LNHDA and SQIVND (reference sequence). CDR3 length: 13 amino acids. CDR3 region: CASRQGGVTEAFF. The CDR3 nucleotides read TGTGCCAGTAGACAGGGGGGAGTCACTGAAGCTTTCTTT.

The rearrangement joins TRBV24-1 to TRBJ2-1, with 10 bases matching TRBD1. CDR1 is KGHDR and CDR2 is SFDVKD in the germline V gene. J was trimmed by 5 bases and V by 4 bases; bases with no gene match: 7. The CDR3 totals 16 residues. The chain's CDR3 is CATSEAGTGVNNEQFF. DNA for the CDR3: TGTGCCACCAGTGAGGCCGGGACAGGGGTTAACAATGAGCAGTTCTTC.

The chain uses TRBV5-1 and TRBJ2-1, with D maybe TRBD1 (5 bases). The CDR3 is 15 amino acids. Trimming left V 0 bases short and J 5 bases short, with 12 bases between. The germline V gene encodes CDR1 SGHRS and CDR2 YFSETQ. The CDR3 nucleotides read TGCGCCAGCAGCTTGGCCTCAGGGTCCCACAATGAGCAGTTCTTC. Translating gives CASSLASGSHNEQFF.

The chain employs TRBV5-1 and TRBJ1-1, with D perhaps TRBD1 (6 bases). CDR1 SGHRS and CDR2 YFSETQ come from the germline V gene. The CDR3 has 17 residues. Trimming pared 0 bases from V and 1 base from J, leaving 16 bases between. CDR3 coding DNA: TGCGCCAGCAGCTTGGATCCGCAGGGGACATCGAACACTGAAGCTTTCTTT. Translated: CASSLDPQGTSNTEAFF.